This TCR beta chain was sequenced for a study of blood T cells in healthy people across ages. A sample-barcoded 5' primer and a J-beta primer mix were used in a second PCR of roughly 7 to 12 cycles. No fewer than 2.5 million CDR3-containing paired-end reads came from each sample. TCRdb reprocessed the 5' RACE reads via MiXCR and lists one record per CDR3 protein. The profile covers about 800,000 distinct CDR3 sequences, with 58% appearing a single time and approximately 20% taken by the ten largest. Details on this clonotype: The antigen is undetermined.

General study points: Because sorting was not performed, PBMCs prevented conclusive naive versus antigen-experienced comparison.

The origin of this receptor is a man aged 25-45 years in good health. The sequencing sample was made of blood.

The CDR3 reads CASSVVSAHLFENIQYF. The CDR3 DNA reads TGTGCCAGCAGCGTAGTATCGGCCCACTTGTTCGAAAACATTCAGTACTTC. The chain has TRBV9 and TRBJ2-4; D remains unclear. The germline V gene has CDR1 SGDLS and CDR2 YYNGEE. The V end was cut by 0 bases, the J end by 5 bases, with 18 bases between. The CDR3 has 17 amino acids.